The 18 T cell receptor beta chains in this list originate from one sample, sequenced in a study of T cells in Graves' hyperthyroidism and ophthalmopathy. It was RNA transcripts that yielded the amplified TCR beta CDR3 regions. First-round RT-PCR with HTBI primers amplified the TCR CDR3 region. TCRdb passed the multiplex PCR reads through MiXCR, listing each CDR3 protein once. This table has about 560,000 distinct CDR3 sequences, approximately 14% appearing once. Input material: blood. The receptors were gathered from a middle-aged woman with Graves' hyperthyroidism.

The chain joins TRBV12-3 or TRBV12-4 to TRBJ1-5; D uncertain. Trimming stripped 11 bases from V and 7 bases from J, with 15 bases between. This CDR3 is 12 amino acids long. The CDR3 loop reads CARTLIGQPQHF. The CDR3, as DNA: TGTGCCCGGACCCTAATCGGGCAGCCCCAGCATTTT.

This clonotype appeared many times. The rearrangement uses TRBV27 and TRBJ1-2; no firm D call. There are 17 residues in the CDR3. Germline lookup yields CDR1 MNHEY and CDR2 SMNVEV (reference sequence). V lost 7 bases and J 5 bases, leaving 26 bases between the germline ends. In DNA form, the CDR3 reads TGTGCCAGCAAGCCCGATTACAGCGGTTCATCTACTTATGGCTACACCTTC. Its translation is CASKPDYSGSSTYGYTF.

This clonotype has a count of ten or more. This rearrangement joins TRBV28 to TRBJ1-3; D unresolved. The CDR3 runs 15 residues. The V gene lost 4 bases and the J gene lost 4 bases, with 14 bases spanning the gap. Germline V gene sequence: CDR1 MDHEN, CDR2 SYDVKM. CDR3 sequence: CASSSPSRSGNTIYF. CDR3 DNA sequence: TGTGCCAGCAGTTCTCCCTCTCGGAGCGGAAACACCATATATTTT.

CDR3 sequence (DNA): TGTGCCAGCATGAGAATGACTTCAACTAATGAAAAACTGTTTTTT. Translated, it gives CASMRMTSTNEKLFF. The genes are TRBV28 and TRBJ1-4; D unresolved. Trimming shortened V by 7 bases and J by 0 bases, and 12 bases separated the two germline ends. Germline-derived CDR1 and CDR2 are MDHEN and SYDVKM. The CDR3 totals 15 residues.

The chain is built from TRBV6-4 and TRBJ2-7; 12 nucleotides agree with TRBD2. This CDR3 has 15 residues. The V gene end was trimmed by 10 bases and the J gene end by 0 bases; junction bases not matched to a gene: 7. In germline, CDR1 is MRHNA, CDR2 SNTAGT. DNA for the CDR3: TGTGCCATCCGTAAGACTAGCGGGAGCTCCTACGAGCAGTACTTC. Protein: CAIRKTSGSSYEQYF.

The V and J genes are TRBV29-1 and TRBJ2-1; a weak D match, TRBD2 (5 bases). In germline, CDR1 is SQVTM, CDR2 ANQGSEA. Trimming removed 1 base at V and 5 bases at J, with 12 bases between. This CDR3 region has 14 residues. Here the CDR3 reads CSVEGWRPNNEQFF. The CDR3 coding sequence is TGCAGCGTTGAAGGTTGGAGGCCGAACAATGAGCAGTTCTTC.

This clonotype was counted at least ten times. The V and J genes are TRBV5-1 and TRBJ1-2; tentatively, D is TRBD1 (6 bases). The germline V gene has CDR1 SGHRS and CDR2 YFSETQ. The length of the CDR3 is 15 residues. V was cut by 7 bases and J by 7 bases, with 23 bases left in between. CDR3 sequence (DNA): TGCGCCAGCGCTGATTGGGCAGGGGAAGGCGGTGGCTACACCTTC. Encoded protein: CASADWAGEGGGYTF.

This clonotype was counted ten times or more. This chain links TRBV2 with TRBJ2-3; a weak D match, TRBD1 (6 bases). V lost 6 bases to trimming and J lost 2 bases, with 9 bases between them. Germline CDR1 SNHLY, CDR2 FYNNEI. CDR3 length: 13 residues. This CDR3 reads CASRRQVTDTQYF. CDR3 nucleotide sequence: TGTGCCAGCAGGAGACAGGTCACAGATACGCAGTATTTT.

The chain carries TRBV5-1 and TRBJ2-2; no clear D. The V and J ends lost 1 base and 0 bases respectively, with 13 bases between them. Germline V gives CDR1 SGHRS, CDR2 YFSETQ. The CDR3 is 17 amino acids. The CDR3 DNA is TGCGCCAGCAGCTTGTCAATCCCGGTGTCGAACACCGGGGAGCTGTTTTTT. Translating gives CASSLSIPVSNTGELFF.

The chain uses TRBV5-1 and TRBJ2-2; 8 nucleotides agree with TRBD1. V lost 0 bases and J lost 3; bases outside the gene matches: 7. The CDR3 has 17 amino acids. The germline V gene encodes CDR1 SGHRS and CDR2 YFSETQ. The CDR3 coding sequence is TGCGCCAGCAGCTTGGGGGCCGAGACAGGGGACACCGGGGAGCTGTTTTTT. Translating it yields CASSLGAETGDTGELFF.

This clonotype has at least ten counts. This chain uses TRBV7-2 with TRBJ2-3, with TRBD1 identical over 10 bases. Germline lookup yields CDR1 SGHTA and CDR2 FQGNSA. Trimming removed 2 bases from V and 6 bases from J; junction bases left unmatched: 8. This CDR3 region has 16 residues. The DNA of the CDR3 is TGTGCCAGCAGCTTAAGACAGGGGGCCGTTCCCGATACGCAGTATTTT. As protein: CASSLRQGAVPDTQYF.

There are many counts of this clonotype. The chain recombines TRBV6-2 or TRBV6-3 with TRBJ2-3, with 9 bases matching TRBD2. V dropped 0 bases and J dropped 4; count of bases not matched to a gene: 2. This CDR3 region has 15 residues. Germline V CDR1 and CDR2: MNHEY, SVGEGT. The CDR3 nucleotides read TGTGCCAGCAGTTACTCGGGGACTAGCCCAGATACGCAGTATTTT. It translates to CASSYSGTSPDTQYF.

There are many counts of this clonotype. The rearrangement uses TRBV11-2 and TRBJ1-1; 8 nucleotides align to TRBD1. The CDR3 covers 14 residues. V dropped 5 bases and J dropped 4; count of bases not matched to a gene: 6. Germline CDR1 and CDR2: SGHAT and FQNNGV. The CDR3 nucleotides read TGTGCCAGCAGCACCGACAGGGGTTTCACTGAAGCTTTCTTT. It specifies CASSTDRGFTEAFF.

In its sample, this clonotype was seen a few times. The chain joins TRBV6-1 to TRBJ2-7, with a possible D match to TRBD1 (5 bases). CDR1 and CDR2 from the germline V gene are MNHNS and SASEGT. V lost 6 bases and J lost 4, with 16 bases in between. The CDR3 extends over 14 amino acids. The CDR3 loop reads CASRRSRESYEQYF. The CDR3 DNA follows: TGTGCCAGCAGACGATCCAGGGAATCATACGAGCAGTACTTC.

The chain couples TRBV19 to TRBJ1-5; D is unresolved. Germline CDR1 is LNHDA and CDR2 is SQIVND (reference sequence). The V and J ends lost 7 bases and 2 bases respectively, with 9 bases between them. The CDR3 has 13 residues. CDR3: CASMGKGNQPQHF. The CDR3 DNA is TGTGCCAGTATGGGGAAGGGCAATCAGCCCCAGCATTTT.

This clonotype was seen ten or more times. The chain couples TRBV2 to TRBJ1-2, with a weak D call TRBD1 (5 bases). Trimming cost V 2 bases and J 5 bases, with 9 bases left between them. The germline V gene encodes CDR1 SNHLY and CDR2 FYNNEI. CDR3 length: 13 residues. CDR3 loop: CASSENGAYGYTF. The DNA of the CDR3 is TGTGCCAGCAGTGAAAACGGGGCGTATGGCTACACCTTC.

This clonotype was counted ten times or more. The CDR3 DNA follows: TGTGCCAGCAGCTTCCTAGGGGGCAACAATGAGCAGTTCTTC. Translation gives CASSFLGGNNEQFF. The rearrangement joins TRBV7-6 to TRBJ2-1; 7 bases are shared with TRBD1. Germline trimming cut 3 bases from V and 5 bases from J; bases unmatched to any gene: 4. CDR1 is SGHVS, CDR2 FNYEAQ, per germline. CDR3 length: 14 residues. Using reference TRBV7-6 and TRBJ2-1 for the parts outside the CDR3, the full variable domain is GAGVSQSPRYKVTKRGQDVALRCDPISGHVSLYWYRQALGQGPEFLTYFNYEAQQDKSGLPNDRFSAERPEGSISTLTIQRTEQRDSAMYRCASSFLGGNNEQFFGPGTRLTVL.

This clonotype appeared many times. The rearrangement joins TRBV12-3 or TRBV12-4 to TRBJ2-3, with TRBD2 identical over 15 bases. This CDR3 is 20 amino acids long. V shed 2 bases and J 1 base; nucleotides not matched to a gene: 10. CDR3 DNA sequence: TGTGCCAGCAGTTTAACGGGTTGGACTAGCGGGAGGGGCGGCACAGATACGCAGTATTTT. It translates to CASSLTGWTSGRGGTDTQYF.